The next 6 T cell receptor beta chains were all read from a single sample in a study of T cell changes during pregnancy in multiple sclerosis. Some clones are missing from TCRdb's copy, which holds only in-frame ones; the method was immunoSEQ multiplex PCR. The sample includes around 72,000 clones, 91% of them seen just once. The specimen was peripheral blood, collected in the third trimester of pregnancy. All receptors come from a female donor in good health, enrolled as a control in a pregnancy study.

The chain employs TRBV10-3 and TRBJ1-5, with D unclear. The ends were cut back, 3 bases at V and 1 base at J, with 4 bases in the middle. The CDR3 covers 13 residues. Germline V lookup: CDR1 ENHRY, CDR2 SYGVKD. CDR3: CAISDRSNQPQHF. CDR3 sequence (DNA): TGTGCCATCAGTGACAGGAGCAATCAGCCCCAGCATTTT.

The rearrangement links TRBV30 to TRBJ2-3; TRBD2 might be the D (6 bases). The V end was cut by 4 bases, the J end by 1 base, with 6 bases between. This CDR3 contains 12 residues. Germline assignment: CDR1 GTSNPN and CDR2 SVGIG (reference sequence). CDR3 sequence reads: CAWTSGTDTQYF. Written as DNA, the CDR3 is TGTGCCTGGACTAGCGGCACAGATACGCAGTATTTT.

This chain uses TRBV6-1 with TRBJ1-2; unclear D gene. The CDR3 is 17 residues long. Between the trimmed V and J ends, which lost 3 bases and 0 bases, there was a span of 17 bases. The germline CDR1 and CDR2 sequences are MNHNS and SASEGT. The CDR3 coding sequence is TGTGCCAGCAGTGAGTCTTTTGAAGGAGGAGCTAACTATGGCTACACCTTC. Translated: CASSESFEGGANYGYTF.

V usage is TRBV18 and J usage is TRBJ2-7; D is ambiguous. Germline values: CDR1 KGHSH, CDR2 LQKENI. The CDR3 spans 14 residues. Trimming cost V 3 bases and J 6 bases, with 15 bases left between them. CDR3 amino acids: CASSPPRLSGEQYF. Here the CDR3 DNA reads TGTGCCAGCTCACCTCCTCGGTTGAGTGGCGAGCAGTACTTC.

The chain joins TRBV5-1 to TRBJ1-4, with a possible D match to TRBD1 (6 bases). The length of the CDR3 is 14 residues. V was cut by 5 bases and J by 7 bases, with 15 bases left in between. The germline V gene encodes CDR1 SGHRS and CDR2 YFSETQ. CDR3 nucleotides: TGCGCCAGCAGGTGGGGGGGCCGTAGTGAAAAACTGTTTTTT. Its protein product is CASRWGGRSEKLFF.

This sequence joins TRBV7-2 and TRBJ2-1, with TRBD2 matching 7 bases. After removal of 6 bases from V and 8 bases from J, the junction contained 13 bases not matched to a gene. Germline V CDR1 and CDR2: SGHTA, FQGNSA. This CDR3 spans 15 amino acids. The CDR3 protein is CASRESVGGYHEQFF. In DNA form, the CDR3 reads TGTGCCAGCAGGGAATCCGTGGGAGGGTACCATGAGCAGTTCTTC.